This T cell receptor (beta chain) came from a study of blood T cell repertoires in COVID-19 (dated by TCRdb to the early 2020s). Context from the whole study: Collaborator samples came from the United States, Italy and Spain and covered acute and convalescent phases of COVID-19. The material from the prospective study consisted of cDNA or gDNA derived from T cells, B-cell-depleted T cells, or PBMCs. The repertoires were released in a freely available public database meant as a resource for research on the immune response to SARS-CoV-2. The samples were drawn from two sources: the first 160 participants of the ongoing ImmuneRACE study, and 1,254 subjects contributed by 6 global collaborators. Where available, HLA class I and class II types were taken from metadata supplied by the sample provider and were not determined by assay-based typing. Nearly every sample came with metadata listing a de-identified subject ID, COVID-19 status, age in years and sex. The dataset comprised deeply sampled blood TCRbeta repertoires from subjects exposed to, actively infected with, or recovered from COVID-19. Summary of the overall study and its limitations: The quantity of clinical and demographic metadata differed by source and by participant and was supplied without curation.

Participants in the prospective study were aged about 18 to 95 years, lived in about two dozen United States geographic areas, and enrolled through a virtual design. In the prospective study, participants were assigned to cohorts based on the clinical history participants reported in a screening survey and a study questionnaire. For ImmuneRACE Cohort 3, a participant was defined as recovered based on two consecutive negative NP/OP PCR tests, clearance by a healthcare professional, or resolution of symptoms. Each participant in the prospective study had whole blood, serum and a nasopharyngeal or oropharyngeal swab collected by mobile phlebotomists. Over an approximately 2-month period, participants in the prospective study had the option of providing additional blood draws and questionnaires. Prospective study blood samples were shipped either frozen or at room temperature before DNA extraction.

With respect to this clone: Its antigen is currently not known. Base quality data are lacking; no much larger clone is found one base away.

TCRbeta CDR3 regions were amplified from genomic DNA using the immunoSEQ Assay, a bias-controlled multiplex PCR. In the original analysis: The number of nucleated cells in each sample was estimated from the amplification of reference gene primers within the assay. Sequence reads were collapsed and filtered to measure the absolute abundance of every unique TCRbeta CDR3 rearrangement. For each sample, productive Simpson clonality was calculated as the square root of Simpson's diversity index across productive rearrangements. TCRdb stores this immuneACCESS table with in-frame sequences only. Part of the clones is absent; in the studies checked, under half of the shortfall reflects unresolved V genes, and no reason is known for the rest. That table is the source of V, J and clone size, and D and trimming were worked out from the DNA. The sample contains 320,000 or so clones, over 75% of them found a single time. The leading ten clones occupy roughly 0.94% of the sample.

The CDR3 contains 14 residues, cysteine and phenylalanine counted. The sequence is cut down to CDR3 DNA, 42 bases in frame from base 1. V ends up 6 bases short and J 3 bases short, with an unmatched junction base count of 4. CDR1 and CDR2 are drawn from the germline V gene: MNHEY, SVGAGI. The sequence joins TRBV6-5 to TRBJ1-1, and TRBD1 matches 10 of the central bases. The sample was PBMCs or T cells enriched from blood (not recorded which). This clonotype originated in a woman aged 25-40 years who had recovered from COVID-19. The sequenced DNA is TGTGCCAGCAGAAGACAGGGGGCTGACACTGAAGCTTTCTTT. This translates into CASRRQGADTEAFF.